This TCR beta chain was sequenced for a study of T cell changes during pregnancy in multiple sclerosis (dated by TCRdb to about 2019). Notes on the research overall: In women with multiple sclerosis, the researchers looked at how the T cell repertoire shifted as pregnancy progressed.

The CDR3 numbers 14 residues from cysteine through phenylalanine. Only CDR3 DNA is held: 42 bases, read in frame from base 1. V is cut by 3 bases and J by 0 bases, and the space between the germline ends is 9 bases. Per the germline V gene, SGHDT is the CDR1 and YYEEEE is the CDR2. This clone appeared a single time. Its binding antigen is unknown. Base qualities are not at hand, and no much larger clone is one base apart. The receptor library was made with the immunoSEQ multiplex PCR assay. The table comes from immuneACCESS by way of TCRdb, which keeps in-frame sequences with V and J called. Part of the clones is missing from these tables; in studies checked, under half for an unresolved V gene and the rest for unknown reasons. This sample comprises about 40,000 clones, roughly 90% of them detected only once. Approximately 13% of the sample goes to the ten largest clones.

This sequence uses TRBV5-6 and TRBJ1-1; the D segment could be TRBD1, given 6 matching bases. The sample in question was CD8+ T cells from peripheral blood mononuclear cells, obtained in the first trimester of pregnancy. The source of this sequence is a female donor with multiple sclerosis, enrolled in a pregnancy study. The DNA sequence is TGTGCCAGCAGCTACGGGACAATGAACACTGAAGCTTTCTTT. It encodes CASSYGTMNTEAFF. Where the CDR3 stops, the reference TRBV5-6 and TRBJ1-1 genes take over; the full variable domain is DAGVTQSPTHLIKTRGQQVTLRCSPKSGHDTVSWYQQALGQGPQFIFQYYEEEERQRGNFPDRFSGHQFPNYSSELNVNALLLGDSALYLCASSYGTMNTEAFFGQGTRLTVV.